This entry features one T cell receptor beta chain sequence. The record originates from a study of T cells in localized non-small cell lung cancer. CDR3 length: 15 amino acids. V was shortened by 4 bases and J by 5 bases, with 18 bases between the two germline ends. The germline CDR1 and CDR2 sequences are SGHDT and YYEEEE. Profiled with immunoSEQ multiplex PCR; TCRdb holds only in-frame clones, not every one. The sample contains 25,000 to 35,000 clones, roughly nine tenths of which appear only once. The J gene is TRBJ2-5, the V gene TRBV5-6; D perhaps matches TRBD1 (6 bases). Specimen: PBMCs, collected before any cancer treatment. The clonotype originates from a man aged 40-75 years with stage II lung adenocarcinoma. In nucleotides, the CDR3 is TGTGCCAGCAGCGCCGAGGGGGTGAGAGTTGAGACCCAGTACTTC. This sequence encodes CASSAEGVRVETQYF.